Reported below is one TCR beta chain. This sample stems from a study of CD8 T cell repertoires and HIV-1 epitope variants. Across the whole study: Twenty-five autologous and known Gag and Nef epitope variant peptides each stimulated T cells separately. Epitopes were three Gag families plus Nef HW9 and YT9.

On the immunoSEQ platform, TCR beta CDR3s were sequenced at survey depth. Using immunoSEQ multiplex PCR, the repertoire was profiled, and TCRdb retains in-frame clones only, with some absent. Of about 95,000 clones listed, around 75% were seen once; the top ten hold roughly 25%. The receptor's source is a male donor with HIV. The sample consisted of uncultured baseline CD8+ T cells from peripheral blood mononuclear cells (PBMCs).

The CDR3, as DNA: TGTGCCAGCAGCTTAGAATCGACAGCTGAGCAGTTCTTC. Translated, it gives CASSLESTAEQFF. V usage is TRBV11-2 and J usage is TRBJ2-1, with D tentatively TRBD1 (5 bases). Between the trimmed V and J ends, which lost 0 bases and 9 bases, there was a span of 9 bases. Per germline, CDR1 SGHAT and CDR2 FQNNGV. The CDR3 has 13 residues.